This T cell receptor beta chain was documented in a study of technical replicates of blood from a handful of donors (dated by TCRdb to the late 2010s). Library creation used the immunoSEQ multiplex PCR assay. The clones in this table, taken by TCRdb from immuneACCESS, are in-frame only. Not every clone is retained; where verified, under half of the shortfall comes from an unresolved V gene, and the cause of the rest is unknown. The sample table lists 60,000 to 90,000 clones, approximately 96% of them with a count of one. The top ten clonotypes cover roughly 0.2% of the sample. About this clone itself: No antigen is known for it. No much larger clone is present one base from it, and per-base qualities are unavailable.

Here V drops 5 bases and J drops 2 bases, and the junction holds 5 bases not matched to any gene. The CDR3, cysteine through phenylalanine, is 15 amino acids long. Just the 45-base CDR3 DNA is kept, in frame starting at base 1. From a lookup of the germline V gene, CDR1 and CDR2 are MDHEN and SYDVKM. The sequence was obtained from a human donor in good health. The source material was T cells isolated from PBMCs. This sequence uses TRBV28 and TRBJ2-7; TRBD2 aligns with 11 central bases. CDR3 protein: CASSPRLAGPYEQYF. The sequenced DNA is TGTGCCAGCAGTCCCCGACTAGCGGGACCCTACGAGCAGTACTTC.